This TCR beta chain was recovered during a study of blood T cells in healthy people across ages. Study outcomes and limitations: Measured against age, TCR beta diversity per million T cells decreased in a roughly linear manner.

The second PCR ran roughly 7 to 12 cycles with a sample-barcoded 5' primer and J-beta primers. Using its own MiXCR run on the 5' RACE reads, TCRdb lists one record per CDR3 protein. Here the sample spans hundreds of thousands of distinct CDR3 sequences, roughly 50% being singletons. Ranging in age from about 6 to 100, the donors were healthy Caucasian individuals from Russia. The CDR3 runs 15 residues. J was trimmed by 8 bases and V by 3 bases; bases with no gene match: 8. Concerning this clonotype itself: Its antigen is not identified.

This chain uses TRBV12-3 or TRBV12-4 with TRBJ2-2; 8 bases agree with TRBD1. The sequence came from a woman aged 60 to 75 in good health. Material for sequencing was blood. CDR3 loop: CASSLPRDRSGELFF. For the CDR3, the DNA is TGTGCCAGCAGTTTGCCCCGGGACAGGTCGGGGGAGCTGTTTTTT.